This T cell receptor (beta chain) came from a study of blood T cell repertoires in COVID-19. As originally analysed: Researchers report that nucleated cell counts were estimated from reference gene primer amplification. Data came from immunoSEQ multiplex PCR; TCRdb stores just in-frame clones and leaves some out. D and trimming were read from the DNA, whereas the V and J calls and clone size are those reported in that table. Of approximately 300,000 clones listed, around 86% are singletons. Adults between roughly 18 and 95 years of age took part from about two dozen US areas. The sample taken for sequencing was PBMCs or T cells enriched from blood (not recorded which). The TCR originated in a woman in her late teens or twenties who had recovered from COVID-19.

CDR3 nucleotides: TGTGCCAGCAGCTTAGAAACAGGGTCCTACGAGCAGTACTTC. Its translation: CASSLETGSYEQYF. The chain uses TRBV11-2 and TRBJ2-7, with D perhaps matching TRBD1 (6 bases). Germline V CDR1 and CDR2: SGHAT, FQNNGV. V was pared by 0 bases and J by 1 base, with 7 bases between. This CDR3 is 14 amino acids long. The whole variable domain, remainder taken from reference TRBV11-2 and TRBJ2-7, is EAGVAQSPRYKIIEKRQSVAFWCNPISGHATLYWYQQILGQGPKLLIQFQNNGVVDDSQLPKDRFSAERLKGVDSTLKIQPAKLEDSAVYLCASSLETGSYEQYFGPGTRLTVT.